Listed here are 29 T cell receptor beta chains from one sample, sequenced in a study of shared clonotypes between healthy human individuals. Generated by immunoSEQ multiplex PCR, the TCRdb table keeps only in-frame clones and is missing some. The sample includes about 2 million clones, 85% to 95% of them seen just once. Specimen: naive CD4+ T cells sorted from blood. Subset indicated: CD45RA+ positively selected. The receptor source for this set is a man younger than 35 in good health.

About this clone itself: In the same sample, other DNA sequences code for this CDR3. CDR3 amino acids: CASSSGSYNSPLHF. CDR3 nucleotide sequence: TGTGCCAGCAGCTCCGGCTCCTATAATTCACCCCTCCACTTT. This chain connects TRBV6-5 to TRBJ1-6; D unresolved. V was pared by 6 bases and J by 0 bases, with 6 bases between. CDR1 is MNHEY and CDR2 is SVGAGI in the germline V gene. CDR3 length equals 14 residues.

The table lists this clone with a count of one. The chain has TRBV7-9 and TRBJ1-4; tentative D call: TRBD1 (6 bases). The CDR3 consists of 16 residues. The V end was cut by 8 bases, the J end by 1 base, with 17 bases between. Germline loops: CDR1 SEHNR, CDR2 FQNEAQ (reference sequence). The CDR3 region is CASRRSEGVTNEKLFF. The CDR3 nucleotides are TGTGCCAGCCGCAGGTCTGAGGGGGTAACTAATGAAAAACTGTTTTTT.

The chain has TRBV5-1 and TRBJ2-3, with D perhaps TRBD1 or TRBD2 (5 bases each). CDR1 and CDR2 from the germline V gene are SGHRS and YFSETQ. The CDR3 consists of 15 residues. V lost 5 bases and J 6 bases, leaving 19 bases between the germline ends. The CDR3 nucleotides are TGCGCCAGCAGGGAGGCCCCAGGGCCCAACGATACGCAGTATTTT. Translating it yields CASREAPGPNDTQYF.

This sequence joins TRBV5-4 and TRBJ2-3; D is undetermined. The CDR3 extends over 13 amino acids. Between the trimmed V and J ends, which lost 2 bases and 4 bases, there was a span of 8 bases. Germline V gene data show CDR1 as SGHNT and CDR2 as YYREEE (reference sequence). The CDR3 protein is CASSFAGPDTQYF. CDR3 DNA sequence: TGTGCCAGCAGCTTTGCTGGGCCAGATACGCAGTATTTT.

The chain joins TRBV4-1 to TRBJ2-1, with 13 bases lining up with TRBD2. The CDR3 totals 16 residues. Per germline, CDR1 MGHRA and CDR2 YSYEKL. J gave up 8 bases and V 4 bases, and 8 bases lay outside the gene matches. This CDR3 reads CASSLRGTSGVHEQFF. CDR3 coding DNA: TGCGCCAGCAGCCTACGCGGGACTAGCGGGGTCCATGAGCAGTTCTTC.

This clone was observed once. This rearrangement joins TRBV4-3 to TRBJ1-3; D unresolved. Germline CDR1 LGHNA, CDR2 YSLEER. V shed 1 base and J shed 4 bases, with 11 bases lying between them. This CDR3 has 15 amino acids. CDR3 nucleotides: TGCGCCAGCAGCCAAGGAGCCGGGAGCGGAAACACCATATATTTT. Residues: CASSQGAGSGNTIYF.

The gene calls are TRBV7-2 and TRBJ2-5; the D is unclear. V was trimmed by 3 bases and J by 7 bases, leaving 9 bases between them. The CDR3 runs 12 residues. Germline V lookup: CDR1 SGHTA, CDR2 FQGNSA. For the CDR3, the DNA is TGTGCCAGCAGCTTGGACCTCTGGACCCAGTACTTC. The encoded protein is CASSLDLWTQYF.

The chain is built from TRBV19 and TRBJ1-1; 8 nucleotides match TRBD1. Germline V gene data show CDR1 as LNHDA and CDR2 as SQIVND (reference sequence). This CDR3 has 14 residues. Trimming at V came to 3 bases and at J to 0 bases, leaving 0 bases not matched to a gene. In DNA, the CDR3 is TGTGCCAGTAGTATGACAGGGGTGAACACTGAAGCTTTCTTT. It codes for CASSMTGVNTEAFF.

The gene calls are TRBV7-9 and TRBJ2-3; 8 nucleotides align to TRBD1. The CDR3 covers 15 residues. The V segment lost 5 bases and the J segment 7 bases; nucleotides outside the gene matches: 11. Germline V CDR1 and CDR2: SEHNR, FQNEAQ (reference sequence). The CDR3 DNA follows: TGTGCCAGCAGCCCAACGGGACAGGACTCAAATACGCAGTATTTT. Its protein is CASSPTGQDSNTQYF.

With respect to this clone: The same CDR3 arises from other DNA sequences in this sample as well. The rearrangement links TRBV29-1 to TRBJ2-7; D unresolved. There are 13 residues in the CDR3. Trimming stripped 4 bases from V and 1 base from J, with 11 bases between. Germline CDR1 reads SQVTM; CDR2 reads ANQGSEA. CDR3 residues: CSVAPRLSYEQYF. The CDR3 DNA sequence: TGCAGCGTTGCCCCCAGGTTATCCTACGAGCAGTACTTC.

The chain is built from TRBV7-9 and TRBJ2-7; D is possibly TRBD2 (7 bases). Germline CDR1 reads SEHNR; CDR2 reads FQNEAQ (reference sequence). Trimming removed 2 bases from V and 5 bases from J, with 16 bases in between. CDR3 length: 15 amino acids. The CDR3 nucleotides read TGTGCCAGCAGCTTAAGGGGGAGGGTTCCCCACGAGCAGTACTTC. It encodes CASSLRGRVPHEQYF.

The chain carries TRBV7-8 and TRBJ2-7; 8 bases match TRBD1. V lost 2 bases to trimming and J lost 3 bases; unmatched junction nucleotides: 9. This CDR3 spans 16 amino acids. The germline gives CDR1 SGHVS, CDR2 FQNEAQ. In DNA, the CDR3 is TGTGCCAGCAGCTTACCAAGCCGGGACAGGTACTACGAGCAGTACTTC. It encodes CASSLPSRDRYYEQYF.

This chain links TRBV4-1 with TRBJ2-2, with D possibly TRBD1 on 7 matching bases. The CDR3 spans 16 residues. V lost 4 bases and J 0 bases, leaving 12 bases between the germline ends. Germline CDR1 MGHRA, CDR2 YSYEKL. The CDR3 region is CASSLLRGANTGELFF. CDR3 sequence (DNA): TGCGCCAGCAGCCTCCTCAGGGGGGCGAACACCGGGGAGCTGTTTTTT.

The chain is built from TRBV18 and TRBJ2-5, with D unresolved. CDR3 size: 13 residues. Trimming took off 3 bases at V and 5 bases at J, with 10 bases between the two ends. From germline, CDR1 is KGHSH and CDR2 LQKENI. CDR3 amino acids: CASSPQSRETQYF. In DNA form, the CDR3 reads TGTGCCAGCTCACCCCAGTCAAGGGAGACCCAGTACTTC.

The CDR3 sequence: CASSLSIRQPQHF. DNA of the CDR3: TGTGCCAGCAGTTTATCGATTCGTCAGCCCCAGCATTTT. This rearrangement joins TRBV27 to TRBJ1-5; D unclear. The CDR3 is 13 amino acids. Trimming cost V 0 bases and J 6 bases, with 6 bases left between them. CDR1 is MNHEY and CDR2 is SMNVEV in the germline V gene (reference sequence).

The chain carries TRBV4-1 and TRBJ2-7; D gene ambiguous. Per the germline V gene, CDR1 is MGHRA and CDR2 is YSYEKL. The CDR3 is 14 residues long. Trimming stripped 1 base from V and 0 bases from J, with 7 bases between. Here the CDR3 DNA reads TGCGCCAGCAGCCAAGTCAGGAGCTCCTACGAGCAGTACTTC. It encodes CASSQVRSSYEQYF.

The chain combines TRBV5-1 with TRBJ2-7; D perhaps matches TRBD2 (6 bases). Trimming stripped 2 bases from V and 6 bases from J, with 9 bases between. This CDR3 contains 12 residues. Germline-derived CDR1 and CDR2 are SGHRS and YFSETQ. This CDR3 is CASSFEGGEQYF. The CDR3 DNA reads as TGCGCCAGCAGCTTCGAGGGAGGCGAGCAGTACTTC.

The chain combines TRBV11-2 with TRBJ2-1, with 9 nucleotides matching TRBD1. CDR1 and CDR2 (germline): SGHAT, FQNNGV. J was trimmed by 9 bases and V by 1 base; bases with no gene match: 7. The CDR3 consists of 15 residues. The CDR3 reads CASSLAGTGLPEQFF. Written as DNA, the CDR3 is TGTGCCAGCAGCTTAGCTGGGACAGGGCTACCTGAGCAGTTCTTC.

The DNA of the CDR3 is TGCGCCAGCAGCCAAGAGAGACAGAGCTATGGCTACACCTTC. Translated, it gives CASSQERQSYGYTF. The chain recombines TRBV4-3 with TRBJ1-2; D may be TRBD1 (5 bases). Per germline, CDR1 LGHNA and CDR2 YSLEER. The V gene lost 0 bases and the J gene lost 4 bases, with 9 bases spanning the gap. The CDR3 covers 14 residues.

The rearrangement joins TRBV27 to TRBJ2-7; 11 nucleotides line up with TRBD2. This CDR3 contains 15 residues. Germline values: CDR1 MNHEY, CDR2 SMNVEV (reference sequence). V lost 7 bases to trimming and J lost 2 bases; unmatched junction nucleotides: 7. The CDR3 is CASTPTSGDTYEQYF. The DNA of the CDR3 is TGTGCCAGCACCCCGACTAGCGGGGACACCTACGAGCAGTACTTC.

The gene calls are TRBV28 and TRBJ1-1; D perhaps matches TRBD1 (5 bases). The CDR3 is made up of 14 amino acids. The V gene lost 5 bases and the J gene lost 4 bases, with 14 bases spanning the gap. Germline loops: CDR1 MDHEN, CDR2 SYDVKM. The CDR3 DNA reads as TGTGCCAGCAGTCCCAGTTGGGGGGGCACTGAAGCTTTCTTT. Amino acid sequence: CASSPSWGGTEAFF.

J is TRBJ2-7 and V is TRBV30, with 9 bases lining up with TRBD2. V was clipped by 1 base and J by 3 bases; unmatched bases: 4. The CDR3 loop spans 14 amino acids. Germline CDR1 and CDR2: GTSNPN and SVGIG (reference sequence). The CDR3 DNA follows: TGTGCCTGGAGTGAGACTAGCGGACGCTACGAGCAGTACTTC. It codes for CAWSETSGRYEQYF.

The V call is TRBV6-5, the J call TRBJ2-3, with 10 bases that match TRBD2. Germline-derived CDR1 and CDR2 are MNHEY and SVGAGI. This CDR3 region has 14 residues. V gave up 5 bases and J gave up 6 bases; unmatched junction bases: 5. CDR3 nucleotides: TGTGCCAGCAGTATCGGGACTAGCGTTGATACGCAGTATTTT. Translation: CASSIGTSVDTQYF.

The chain uses TRBV10-3 and TRBJ1-1, with D tentatively TRBD1 (6 bases). Germline lookup yields CDR1 ENHRY and CDR2 SYGVKD. V gave up 10 bases and J gave up 2 bases, with 17 bases separating them. The length of the CDR3 is 14 residues. CDR3 in DNA: TGTGCCACCACTTCCGGGACAACTAACACTGAAGCTTTCTTT. Translation gives CATTSGTTNTEAFF.

This clone has a single count. The V and J genes are TRBV6-1 and TRBJ2-1; 11 bases align to TRBD2. Trimming cost V 6 bases and J 3 bases; bases outside gene matches: 4. Germline CDR1 and CDR2: MNHNS and SASEGT. This CDR3 has 15 amino acids. The CDR3 loop is CASSVAGGSYNEQFF. In nucleotides, the CDR3 is TGTGCCAGCAGCGTAGCGGGAGGGAGCTACAATGAGCAGTTCTTC.

The CDR3 nucleotides are TGTGCCAGCAGCTTTTCGACAGAAAACTATGGCTACACCTTC. Amino acid sequence: CASSFSTENYGYTF. The chain uses TRBV5-4 and TRBJ1-2, with D tentatively TRBD1 (5 bases). Per the germline V gene, CDR1 is SGHNT and CDR2 is YYREEE (reference sequence). CDR3 size: 14 residues. V was shortened by 2 bases and J by 2 bases, with 10 bases between the two germline ends. The full variable domain, rest sourced from reference TRBV5-4 and TRBJ1-2, is ETGVTQSPTHLIKTRGQQVTLRCSSQSGHNTVSWYQQALGQGPQFIFQYYREEENGRGNFPPRFSGLQFPNYSSELNVNALELDDSALYLCASSFSTENYGYTFGSGTRLTVV.

This clone was counted once. The rearrangement uses TRBV29-1 and TRBJ2-7; tentatively, D is TRBD1 (6 bases). Germline lookup yields CDR1 SQVTM and CDR2 ANQGSEA. V was cut by 3 bases and J by 2 bases, with 11 bases left in between. The CDR3 has 13 amino acids. CDR3: CSVETDRTYEQYF. CDR3 bases: TGCAGCGTTGAGACAGACAGGACCTACGAGCAGTACTTC.

As for this clone: This same CDR3 is encoded by further DNA sequences in the sample. The rearrangement links TRBV11-3 to TRBJ2-1; D possibly uses TRBD1 or TRBD2 (5 bases each). Trimming stripped 5 bases from V and 8 bases from J, with 16 bases between. Per germline, CDR1 SGHNT and CDR2 YENEEA. The CDR3 runs to 14 residues. CDR3 bases: TGTGCCAGCAGCAGGGGTAGTGGGAGAGATGAGCAGTTCTTC. Protein product: CASSRGSGRDEQFF.

V and J are TRBV11-2 and TRBJ1-3, with 7 bases matching TRBD1. Germline-derived CDR1 and CDR2 are SGHAT and FQNNGV. After removal of 4 bases from V and 7 bases from J, the junction contained 16 bases not matched to a gene. CDR3 size: 17 residues. The DNA of the CDR3 is TGTGCCAGCAGCTCGTACCTCGGACAGGCTCGGAGGAACACCATATATTTT. Protein product: CASSSYLGQARRNTIYF.